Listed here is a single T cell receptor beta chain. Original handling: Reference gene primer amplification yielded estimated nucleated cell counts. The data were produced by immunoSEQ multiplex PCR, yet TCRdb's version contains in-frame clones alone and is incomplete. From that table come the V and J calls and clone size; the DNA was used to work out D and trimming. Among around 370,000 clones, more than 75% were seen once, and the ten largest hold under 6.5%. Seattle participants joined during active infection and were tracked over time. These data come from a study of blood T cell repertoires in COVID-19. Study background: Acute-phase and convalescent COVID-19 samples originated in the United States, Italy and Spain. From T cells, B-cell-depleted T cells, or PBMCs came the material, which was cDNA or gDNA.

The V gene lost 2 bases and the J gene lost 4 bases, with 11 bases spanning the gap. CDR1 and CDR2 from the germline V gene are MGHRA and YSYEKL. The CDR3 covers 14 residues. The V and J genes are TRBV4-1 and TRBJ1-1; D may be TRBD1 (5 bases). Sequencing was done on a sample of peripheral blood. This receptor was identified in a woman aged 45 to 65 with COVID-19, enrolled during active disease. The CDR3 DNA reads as TGCGCCAGCAGCCAACAGGGCCGGGCCACTGAAGCTTTCTTT. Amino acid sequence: CASSQQGRATEAFF.